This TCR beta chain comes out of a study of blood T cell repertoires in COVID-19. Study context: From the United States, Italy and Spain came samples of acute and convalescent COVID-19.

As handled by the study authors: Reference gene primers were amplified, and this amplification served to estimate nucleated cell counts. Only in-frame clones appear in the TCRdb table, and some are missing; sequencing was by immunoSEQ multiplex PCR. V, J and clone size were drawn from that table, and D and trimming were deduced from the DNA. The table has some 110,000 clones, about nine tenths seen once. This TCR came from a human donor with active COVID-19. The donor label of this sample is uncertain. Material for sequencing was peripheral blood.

CDR3 coding DNA: TGTGCCAGCAGCCCGGGACAGGGCACAGATACGCAGTATTTT. Amino acid sequence: CASSPGQGTDTQYF. This sequence joins TRBV9 and TRBJ2-3, with 8 bases identical to TRBD1. CDR1 and CDR2 (germline): SGDLS, YYNGEE. Losses at the gene ends were 4 bases for V and 1 base for J; bases not matched to a gene: 2. The length of the CDR3 is 14 residues.